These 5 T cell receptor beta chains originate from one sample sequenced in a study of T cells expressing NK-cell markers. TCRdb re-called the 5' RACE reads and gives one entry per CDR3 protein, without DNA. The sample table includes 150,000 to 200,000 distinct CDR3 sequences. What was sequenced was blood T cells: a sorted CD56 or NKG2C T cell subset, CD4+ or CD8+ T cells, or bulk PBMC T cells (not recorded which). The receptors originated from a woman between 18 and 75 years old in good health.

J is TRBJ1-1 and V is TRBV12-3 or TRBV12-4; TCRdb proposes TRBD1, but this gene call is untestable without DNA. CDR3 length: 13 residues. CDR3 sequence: CASTGQGNTEAFF.

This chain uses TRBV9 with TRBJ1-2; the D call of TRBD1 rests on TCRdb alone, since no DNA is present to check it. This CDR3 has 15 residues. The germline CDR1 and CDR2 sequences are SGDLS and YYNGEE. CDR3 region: CASSVEGQAYYGYTF.

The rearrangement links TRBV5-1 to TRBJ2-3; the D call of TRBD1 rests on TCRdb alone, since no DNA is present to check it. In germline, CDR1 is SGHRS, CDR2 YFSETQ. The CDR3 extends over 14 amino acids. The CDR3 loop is CASSIGQGQDTQYF.

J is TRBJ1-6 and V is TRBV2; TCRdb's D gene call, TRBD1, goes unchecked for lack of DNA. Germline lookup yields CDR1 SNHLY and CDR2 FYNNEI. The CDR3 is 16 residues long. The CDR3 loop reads CASSEAWKGRASPLHF.

The CDR3 loop is CASSPLMSRETQYF. The J gene is TRBJ2-5, the V gene TRBV7-2. The CDR3 runs to 14 residues. CDR1 and CDR2 from the germline V gene are SGHTA and FQGNSA.